Reported below is one TCR beta chain. What it binds is unknown. Fresh 10 ml peripheral blood yielded PBMCs. This specimen belongs to a study of T cells in Graves' hyperthyroidism and ophthalmopathy. Across the whole study: Peripheral blood collection took place at initial diagnosis, before any treatment.

RNA transcripts were the template for amplifying TCR beta CDR3 regions. A set of HTBI primers served as the primers for a first-round RT-PCR of the TCR CDR3. Via MiXCR, TCRdb re-called the multiplex PCR reads, giving one row per CDR3 protein. The sample includes about 350,000 distinct CDR3 sequences, approximately 14% seen only once; the top ten take roughly 25%. V lost 3 bases and J lost 6, with 14 bases in between. Germline CDR1 SQVTM, CDR2 ANQGSEA. This CDR3 has 14 residues. General study points: With a median lead of around 5.9 months before onset, the model predicted ophthalmopathy. Most thyroid-expanded clonotypes above 0.001 were also found in blood.

The sequencing sample was made of blood. The rearrangement joins TRBV29-1 to TRBJ2-2; D possibly corresponds to TRBD1 (6 bases). This sequence originates from a woman in her twenties or thirties with Graves' hyperthyroidism. As DNA, the CDR3 is TGCAGCGTTGATCCCAATGACAGGTCCGGGGAGCTGTTTTTT. Translating gives CSVDPNDRSGELFF.